These 26 T cell receptor beta chains originate from one sample sequenced in a study of T cell responses to AZD1222 COVID-19 vaccine. Profiled with immunoSEQ multiplex PCR; TCRdb holds only in-frame clones, not every one. The data show 90,000 or so clones, roughly 90% seen once. The sample in question was peripheral blood, obtained on day 0 of AZD1222 vaccination. The receptor set was obtained from an adult in good health.

This chain links TRBV30 with TRBJ1-4, with TRBD1 matching over 8 bases. The length of the CDR3 is 14 residues. J was trimmed by 9 bases and V by 1 base; bases with no gene match: 7. The germline V gene encodes CDR1 GTSNPN and CDR2 SVGIG (reference sequence). The CDR3, as DNA: TGTGCCTGGAGTGAACAGCGGGACAGGCAAAAACTGTTTTTT. Its translation: CAWSEQRDRQKLFF.

The chain uses TRBV3-1 (or the pseudogene TRBV3-2) and TRBJ2-1; 12 bases fit TRBD2. Germline V gives CDR1 LGHDT, CDR2 YNNKEL (reference sequence). V lost 3 bases to trimming and J lost 7 bases; unmatched junction nucleotides: 4. The CDR3 sequence is 15 residues long. CDR3 nucleotide sequence: TGTGCCAGCAGCCACCTAGCGGGAGGGAAAAATGAGCAGTTCTTC. This codes for CASSHLAGGKNEQFF.

The chain recombines TRBV5-1 with TRBJ2-4; D gene uncertain. Trimming pared 3 bases from V and 0 bases from J, leaving 16 bases between. The CDR3 extends over 17 amino acids. The germline V gene encodes CDR1 SGHRS and CDR2 YFSETQ. CDR3 nucleotides: TGCGCCAGCAGCTCGCTACTCTCCTCGGTAGCCAAAAACATTCAGTACTTC. It is translated as CASSSLLSSVAKNIQYF.

The rearrangement joins TRBV3-1 (or the pseudogene TRBV3-2) to TRBJ1-2, with 9 bases identical to TRBD1. V shed 3 bases, J shed 4 bases, and the junction held 3 bases outside the gene matches. CDR1 and CDR2 (germline): LGHDT, YNNKEL (reference sequence). The length of the CDR3 is 14 residues. CDR3 nucleotide sequence: TGTGCCAGCAGCCAGCCGGGACAGGGCTATGGCTACACCTTC. Translation: CASSQPGQGYGYTF.

The chain combines TRBV4-3 with TRBJ1-1, with TRBD1 as a possible D gene (5 bases). V lost 3 bases and J lost 1, with 9 bases in between. Germline assignment: CDR1 LGHNA and CDR2 YSLEER. The CDR3 runs to 14 residues. This CDR3 is CASSHGHRNTEAFF. CDR3 nucleotides: TGCGCCAGCAGCCACGGACATCGGAACACTGAAGCTTTCTTT.

CDR3 region: CASSEGEWQPQHF. For the CDR3, the DNA is TGTGCCAGCAGTGAGGGGGAGTGGCAGCCCCAGCATTTT. The rearrangement links TRBV6-1 to TRBJ1-5; D may be TRBD1 (5 bases). V gave up 3 bases and J gave up 7 bases, with 10 bases separating them. Germline values: CDR1 MNHNS, CDR2 SASEGT. The CDR3 totals 13 residues.

V and J are TRBV9 and TRBJ2-7; D is ambiguous. Germline V gene lookup returns CDR1 SGDLS and CDR2 YYNGEE. This CDR3 comprises 14 residues. Trimming left V 2 bases short and J 0 bases short, with 9 bases between. CDR3 loop: CASSVGYSSYEQYF. Written as DNA, the CDR3 is TGTGCCAGCAGCGTTGGTTATAGCTCCTACGAGCAGTACTTC. Based on the CDR3 plus reference TRBV9 and TRBJ2-7, the full variable domain is DSGVTQTPKHLITATGQRVTLRCSPRSGDLSVYWYQQSLDQGLQFLIQYYNGEERAKGNILERFSAQQFPDLHSELNLSSLELGDSALYFCASSVGYSSYEQYFGPGTRLTVT.

J is TRBJ2-1 and V is TRBV2, with 7 positions matching TRBD1. Unmatched junction bases numbered 19, after V lost 8 bases and J lost 0 bases. The CDR3 is 19 amino acids. CDR1 is SNHLY and CDR2 is FYNNEI in the germline V gene. DNA for the CDR3: TGTGCCAGCGCAGAGGGACAGCTGTCAAACACAGGCTCCTACAATGAGCAGTTCTTC. It encodes CASAEGQLSNTGSYNEQFF.

This clone appeared a single time. The chain couples TRBV5-1 to TRBJ2-6; D not resolved. Germline V lookup: CDR1 SGHRS, CDR2 YFSETQ. The CDR3 contains 15 residues. Trimming removed 6 bases at V and 4 bases at J, with 14 bases between. The CDR3 sequence: CASTNTGGGANVLTF. The CDR3 bases are TGCGCCAGCACCAACACGGGCGGAGGGGCCAACGTCCTGACTTTC.

J is TRBJ2-7 and V is TRBV5-1; D tentatively fits TRBD1 or TRBD2 (5 bases each). The germline V gene encodes CDR1 SGHRS and CDR2 YFSETQ. The ends were cut back, 4 bases at V and 4 bases at J, with 18 bases in the middle. The CDR3 runs to 15 residues. In DNA, the CDR3 is TGCGCCAGCAGCCCGGGACGGCAAGTGACATACGAGCAGTACTTC. It is translated as CASSPGRQVTYEQYF.

This chain connects TRBV5-1 to TRBJ2-6, with 7 bases matching TRBD1. V trimming: 0 bases; J trimming: 0 bases; junction bases outside the gene matches: 6. The CDR3 spans 18 residues. Germline lookup yields CDR1 SGHRS and CDR2 YFSETQ. The CDR3 DNA is TGCGCCAGCAGCTTGGTAGGGGGCGATTCCTCTGGGGCCAACGTCCTGACTTTC. Its translation is CASSLVGGDSSGANVLTF. Looking up the rest from reference TRBV5-1 and TRBJ2-6 gives the full variable domain: KAGVTQTPRYLIKTRGQQVTLSCSPISGHRSVSWYQQTPGQGLQFLFEYFSETQRNKGNFPGRFSGRQFSNSRSEMNVSTLELGDSALYLCASSLVGGDSSGANVLTFGAGSRLTVL.

CDR3 sequence reads: CASSFALWRDLQETQYF. DNA of the CDR3: TGTGCCAGCAGCTTTGCGCTCTGGCGGGACCTCCAAGAGACCCAGTACTTC. The rearrangement links TRBV12-1 to TRBJ2-5; whether TRBD2, the table's D call, matches the DNA was not checked. TRBV12-1 is reported as a pseudogene. The CDR3 is 17 residues long.

V usage is TRBV7-3 and J usage is TRBJ2-7; 8 positions match TRBD1. Germline trimming cut 5 bases from V and 2 bases from J; bases unmatched to any gene: 8. This CDR3 comprises 15 residues. Germline CDR1 reads SGHTA; CDR2 reads FQGTGA. The CDR3 sequence: CASSQSGGQTYEQYF. Here the CDR3 DNA reads TGTGCCAGCAGCCAATCAGGGGGCCAAACCTACGAGCAGTACTTC. Supplemented by reference TRBV7-3 and TRBJ2-7, the full variable domain reads GAGVSQTPSNKVTEKGKYVELRCDPISGHTALYWYRQSLGQGPEFLIYFQGTGAADDSGLPNDRFFAVRPEGSVSTLKIQRTERGDSAVYLCASSQSGGQTYEQYFGPGTRLTVT.

The genes are TRBV11-2 and TRBJ2-5, with D unresolved. The V end was cut by 5 bases, the J end by 4 bases, with 17 bases between. Germline CDR1 reads SGHAT; CDR2 reads FQNNGV. This CDR3 is 15 amino acids long. The CDR3 sequence: CASSPYPELSETQYF. The CDR3 DNA reads as TGTGCCAGCAGCCCATACCCCGAGTTATCAGAGACCCAGTACTTC.

Written as DNA, the CDR3 is TGTGCCAGCAGCCCAGGACTAGCGGGGCAGAACACCGGGGAGCTGTTTTTT. It specifies CASSPGLAGQNTGELFF. J is TRBJ2-2 and V is TRBV7-9; 12 positions match TRBD2. CDR1 and CDR2 (germline): SEHNR, FQNEAQ (reference sequence). Losses at the gene ends were 5 bases for V and 1 base for J; bases not matched to a gene: 5. The CDR3 is 17 amino acids. Full variable domain (outside the CDR3, taken from reference TRBV7-9 and TRBJ2-2): DTGVSQNPRHKITKRGQNVTFRCDPISEHNRLYWYRQTLGQGPEFLTYFQNEAQLEKSRLLSDRFSAERPKGSFSTLEIQRTEQGDSAMYLCASSPGLAGQNTGELFFGEGSRLTVL.

This chain links TRBV7-2 with TRBJ1-4; D remains ambiguous. The germline V gene encodes CDR1 SGHTA and CDR2 FQGNSA. Trimming left V 5 bases short and J 12 bases short, with 13 bases between. The CDR3 is made up of 12 amino acids. The DNA for the CDR3 is TGTGCCAGCAGCCCCAGTCGCTTTGAACTGTTTTTT. This codes for CASSPSRFELFF.

J is TRBJ1-2 and V is TRBV3-1 (or the pseudogene TRBV3-2), with 9 bases that match TRBD1. Germline assignment: CDR1 LGHDT and CDR2 YNNKEL (reference sequence). This CDR3 is 15 amino acids long. V shed 2 bases, J shed 4 bases, and the junction held 5 bases outside the gene matches. This CDR3 reads CASSQSTGGGYGYTF. The CDR3 DNA reads TGTGCCAGCAGCCAATCTACAGGGGGCGGCTATGGCTACACCTTC.

J is TRBJ2-7 and V is TRBV18; D is possibly TRBD1 (5 bases). The CDR3 totals 16 residues. The V end was cut by 2 bases, the J end by 0 bases, with 14 bases between. From germline, CDR1 is KGHSH and CDR2 LQKENI. The chain's CDR3 is CASSPIVGDLSYEQYF. CDR3 sequence (DNA): TGTGCCAGCTCACCAATCGTAGGGGATCTCTCCTACGAGCAGTACTTC. Full variable domain (outside the CDR3, taken from reference TRBV18 and TRBJ2-7): NAGVMQNPRHLVRRRGQEARLRCSPMKGHSHVYWYRQLPEEGLKFMVYLQKENIIDESGMPKERFSAEFPKEGPSILRIQQVVRGDSAAYFCASSPIVGDLSYEQYFGPGTRLTVT.

With regard to this clone: The sample carries other DNA sequences with the same CDR3. The chain couples TRBV3-1 (or the pseudogene TRBV3-2) to TRBJ1-6, with TRBD1 identical over 8 bases. The CDR3 has 15 amino acids. V trimming: 0 bases; J trimming: 8 bases; junction bases outside the gene matches: 3. Looked up from germline, CDR1 is LGHDT and CDR2 is YNNKEL (reference sequence). The CDR3 bases are TGTGCCAGCAGCCAAGAAGGACAGGGATATTCACCCCTCCACTTT. Translating it yields CASSQEGQGYSPLHF.

The V and J genes are TRBV9 and TRBJ2-3, with no clear D. The germline V gene has CDR1 SGDLS and CDR2 YYNGEE. V lost 4 bases and J lost 1, with 10 bases in between. The CDR3 extends over 14 amino acids. This chain's CDR3 is CASSPGAGTDTQYF. The CDR3 DNA sequence: TGTGCCAGCAGCCCCGGAGCCGGCACAGATACGCAGTATTTT.

The chain uses TRBV3-1 (or the pseudogene TRBV3-2) and TRBJ1-6, with TRBD1 as a possible D gene (5 bases). Per germline, CDR1 LGHDT and CDR2 YNNKEL (reference sequence). The ends were cut back, 1 base at V and 6 bases at J, with 7 bases in the middle. This CDR3 is built from 14 residues. CDR3 nucleotide sequence: TGTGCCAGCAGCCAAGGTGGGACTAATTCACCCCTCCACTTT. This gives the protein CASSQGGTNSPLHF.

J is TRBJ2-2 and V is TRBV2, with D unclear. Between the trimmed V and J ends, which lost 5 bases and 0 bases, there was a span of 10 bases. The CDR3 runs to 15 residues. Germline CDR1 reads SNHLY; CDR2 reads FYNNEI. This CDR3 reads CASSKDGANTGELFF. The DNA for the CDR3 is TGTGCCAGCAGTAAGGACGGCGCGAACACCGGGGAGCTGTTTTTT.

The rearrangement uses TRBV7-9 and TRBJ2-1, with 10 bases aligning to TRBD2. Germline CDR1 SEHNR, CDR2 FQNEAQ (reference sequence). The CDR3 length is 15 residues. Germline trimming cut 0 bases from V and 8 bases from J; bases unmatched to any gene: 4. The CDR3 loop is CASSLALAGDDEQFF. CDR3 DNA: TGTGCCAGCAGCTTAGCCCTAGCGGGAGATGATGAGCAGTTCTTC. Based on the CDR3 plus reference TRBV7-9 and TRBJ2-1, the full variable domain is DTGVSQNPRHKITKRGQNVTFRCDPISEHNRLYWYRQTLGQGPEFLTYFQNEAQLEKSRLLSDRFSAERPKGSFSTLEIQRTEQGDSAMYLCASSLALAGDDEQFFGPGTRLTVL.

The chain recombines TRBV10-3 with TRBJ2-7; TRBD2 is a possible D gene (5 bases). Trimming cost V 2 bases and J 5 bases, with 13 bases left between them. This CDR3 spans 14 amino acids. CDR1 is ENHRY and CDR2 is SYGVKD in the germline V gene. CDR3 residues: CAISERSGQDEQYF. The CDR3 DNA follows: TGTGCCATCAGTGAGCGGAGCGGTCAGGACGAGCAGTACTTC.

The chain has TRBV6-4 and TRBJ1-2; D ambiguous. This CDR3 contains 15 residues. Germline lookup yields CDR1 MRHNA and CDR2 SNTAGT. Trimming shortened V by 0 bases and J by 0 bases, and 8 bases separated the two germline ends. The CDR3 reads CASSDSIDTNYGYTF. The CDR3 coding sequence is TGTGCCAGCAGTGACTCTATCGATACTAACTATGGCTACACCTTC.

The gene calls are TRBV27 and TRBJ2-2, with TRBD1 identical over 9 bases. V gave up 10 bases and J gave up 5 bases; unmatched junction bases: 5. Per germline, CDR1 MNHEY and CDR2 SMNVEV (reference sequence). CDR3 length equals 13 residues. CDR3 residues: CATQQGATGELFF. The CDR3 coding sequence is TGTGCCACCCAACAGGGGGCGACCGGGGAGCTGTTTTTT.